The clone carrying this TCR beta chain was seen ten or more times. The target antigen is unknown. This record comes from a study of CD8+CD57+ T cells in acquired aplastic anemia. Overall study: Sorted CD4+ and CD8+ cell DNA averaged approximately 3.4 ug. Notes on the study in general: There were roughly 30 CD8+ CDR3 sequences that occurred in both patients and controls. A significant difference in CD8+ Simpson's diversity between patients and controls was not found.

Genomic DNA acted as the template from which TCR beta VDJ combination and CDR3 sequence profiling were carried out. TCRdb processed the reads anew with MiXCR; each CDR3 protein has one entry. The top ten clones hold around 20% of a sample with around 200,000 distinct CDR3 sequences, 40% to 60% of them seen once. Flow cytometry had shown expanded CD8+CD57+ cells in the patients chosen for sequencing. This sequence was found in a human donor with aplastic anemia. Source material: sorted CD4+, CD8+, or CD8+CD57+ T cells (not recorded which) from PBMCs.

CDR3 protein: CSARDPRGTNEKLFF. CDR3 DNA sequence: TGCAGTGCTAGAGATCCCAGGGGAACTAATGAAAAACTGTTTTTT. The gene calls are TRBV20-1 and TRBJ1-4; D possibly corresponds to TRBD1 (6 bases). Germline CDR1 and CDR2: DFQATT and SNEGSKA (reference sequence). This CDR3 region has 15 residues. Trimming removed 0 bases from V and 1 base from J, with 9 bases in between.